These 26 T cell receptor beta chains were all obtained from the same sample, sequenced in a study of shared T cell receptors in the human thymus (dated by TCRdb to the early 2020s). Libraries were built with the immunoSEQ multiplex PCR assay. Imported from immuneACCESS, the table was reduced by TCRdb to in-frame sequences with V and J called. These copies leave out some clones; in studies compared against another copy, an unresolved V gene accounts for under half, and the cause of the remainder is not known. In this sample the table shows some 720,000 clones, 88% of which occur a single time. Of the sample, approximately 0.011% falls within the top ten clones. This same sample was also taken into another study, of human thymus T cells.

Sequencing input: thymocytes. Every receptor here comes from a boy less than two years old with a congenital heart defect. Donor details come from another sample of the same person, matched by shared clones.

The chain recombines TRBV4-1 with TRBJ2-3; 11 nucleotides align to TRBD2. The J segment lost 2 bases and the V segment lost 4 bases, leaving 17 bases of the junction unmatched. CDR1 and CDR2 from the germline V gene are MGHRA and YSYEKL. The CDR3 runs 20 residues. The CDR3 loop is CASSRAGQVKGLADTDTQYF. The CDR3 DNA reads TGCGCCAGCAGCCGCGCCGGACAGGTCAAGGGACTAGCGGACACAGATACGCAGTATTTT.

CDR3 region: CSVEVPRGPIPGLVETQYF. The CDR3 nucleotides read TGCAGCGTTGAAGTCCCCAGGGGCCCTATCCCGGGGCTTGTTGAGACCCAGTACTTC. The genes are TRBV29-1 and TRBJ2-5; D might be TRBD1 (6 bases). The CDR3 runs 19 residues. Trimming pared 1 base from V and 5 bases from J, leaving 29 bases between. The V gene's germline CDR1 is SQVTM and CDR2 ANQGSEA.

This chain uses TRBV30 with TRBJ1-1; 8 bases line up with TRBD1. V trimming: 2 bases; J trimming: 1 base; junction bases outside the gene matches: 12. The CDR3 spans 17 residues. Germline V gene data show CDR1 as GTSNPN and CDR2 as SVGIG (reference sequence). CDR3 DNA: TGTGCCTGGAGTCAAAAACGGGGGACAGGCGCGAACACTGAAGCTTTCTTT. It yields the protein CAWSQKRGTGANTEAFF. The whole variable domain, remainder taken from reference TRBV30 and TRBJ1-1, is SQTIHQWPATLVQPVGSPLSLECTVEGTSNPNLYWYRQAAGRGLQLLFYSVGIGQISSEVPQNLSASRPQDRQFILSSKKLLLSDSGFYLCAWSQKRGTGANTEAFFGQGTRLTVV.

The chain combines TRBV30 with TRBJ2-5, with D perhaps TRBD1 (6 bases). Germline V CDR1 and CDR2: GTSNPN, SVGIG (reference sequence). Trimming removed 1 base from V and 4 bases from J, with 16 bases in between. This CDR3 is 15 amino acids long. CDR3 protein: CAWSEVQGNLETQYF. In nucleotides, the CDR3 is TGTGCCTGGAGTGAGGTACAGGGTAATCTAGAGACCCAGTACTTC.

This clone was detected only once. This rearrangement joins TRBV29-1 to TRBJ2-7; 10 nucleotides align to TRBD2. Per germline, CDR1 SQVTM and CDR2 ANQGSEA. This CDR3 has 17 amino acids. Unmatched junction bases numbered 16, after V lost 7 bases and J lost 1 base. The CDR3 DNA reads as TGCAGCGCACGGACAGGGCTCCGGACTAGCGGTTCCTACGAGCAGTACTTC. Protein sequence: CSARTGLRTSGSYEQYF.

The genes are TRBV29-1 and TRBJ2-3; 8 positions agree with TRBD1. Germline-derived CDR1 and CDR2 are SQVTM and ANQGSEA. The CDR3 has 14 residues. V gave up 4 bases and J gave up 4 bases; unmatched junction bases: 7. CDR3 nucleotide sequence: TGCAGCGTTGGACCCTTGACAGGGGCAGATACGCAGTATTTT. Encoded protein: CSVGPLTGADTQYF.

This clone was recorded once. The V gene is TRBV9, the J gene TRBJ2-1; 8 bases align to TRBD1. V was pared by 0 bases and J by 2 bases, with 4 bases of the junction left unmatched. The germline CDR1 and CDR2 sequences are SGDLS and YYNGEE. This CDR3 has 16 residues. CDR3 sequence reads: CASSVGGRGPYNEQFF. The CDR3 DNA reads TGTGCCAGCAGCGTAGGAGGCAGGGGGCCCTACAATGAGCAGTTCTTC.

In this sample, this clone turned up a few times. This sequence joins TRBV15 and TRBJ2-2, with TRBD2 matching 7 bases. CDR1 is LNHNV and CDR2 is YYDKDF in the germline V gene (reference sequence). This CDR3 spans 16 amino acids. Trimming took 0 bases from V and 0 from J; bases not matched to a gene: 1. CDR3 in amino acids: CATSRDGRANTGELFF. CDR3 nucleotides: TGTGCCACCAGCAGAGATGGGAGGGCGAACACCGGGGAGCTGTTTTTT.

This chain joins TRBV30 and TRBJ2-1; 12 nucleotides match TRBD2. The length of the CDR3 is 14 residues. Unmatched junction bases numbered 7, after V lost 7 bases and J lost 6 bases. Germline lookup yields CDR1 GTSNPN and CDR2 SVGIG (reference sequence). CDR3 sequence: CAYLAGGPSNEQFF. Written as DNA, the CDR3 is TGTGCCTACCTAGCGGGAGGGCCCTCCAATGAGCAGTTCTTC. Combining the CDR3 with reference TRBV30 and TRBJ2-1 gives the whole variable domain SQTIHQWPATLVQPVGSPLSLECTVEGTSNPNLYWYRQAAGRGLQLLFYSVGIGQISSEVPQNLSASRPQDRQFILSSKKLLLSDSGFYLCAYLAGGPSNEQFFGPGTRLTVL.

V and J are TRBV27 and TRBJ1-2; 8 nucleotides line up with TRBD1. There are 14 residues in the CDR3. CDR1 is MNHEY, CDR2 SMNVEV, per germline (reference sequence). V lost 7 bases to trimming and J lost 7 bases; unmatched junction nucleotides: 11. DNA of the CDR3: TGTGCCAGCAAAAGAATCGGACAGGGCCCTGGCTACACCTTC. Residues: CASKRIGQGPGYTF.

Here the CDR3 reads CASSPIKNGGIFSYEQYF. The CDR3 nucleotides read TGTGCCAGCAGCCCAATAAAAAACGGCGGGATATTCTCCTACGAGCAGTACTTC. The rearrangement uses TRBV7-6 and TRBJ2-7; a possible D gene is TRBD2 (6 bases). V was pared by 5 bases and J by 0 bases, with 23 bases between. The CDR3 covers 18 residues. Germline assignment: CDR1 SGHVS and CDR2 FNYEAQ.

This chain connects TRBV11-3 to TRBJ1-1; D unresolved. The CDR3 is made up of 15 amino acids. With 0 bases removed from V and 3 bases from J, the gap between germline ends came to 11 bases. From germline, CDR1 is SGHNT and CDR2 YENEEA. This chain's CDR3 is CASSLDTVTDTEAFF. DNA for the CDR3: TGTGCCAGCAGCTTAGATACGGTCACCGACACTGAAGCTTTCTTT.

The genes are TRBV5-4 and TRBJ2-2, with TRBD1 identical over 10 bases. Germline assignment: CDR1 SGHNT and CDR2 YYREEE (reference sequence). The CDR3 is 15 residues long. The trim removed 4 bases at V and 5 bases at J, leaving 5 bases unmatched. CDR3 in amino acids: CASSLGTGETGELFF. CDR3 DNA sequence: TGTGCCAGCAGCCTCGGGACAGGGGAAACCGGGGAGCTGTTTTTT.

This chain joins TRBV27 and TRBJ2-7; 7 nucleotides line up with TRBD1. The V gene's germline CDR1 is MNHEY and CDR2 SMNVEV (reference sequence). The CDR3 has 17 residues. V was clipped by 2 bases and J by 3 bases; unmatched bases: 13. CDR3: CASSLRGTAYRGYEQYF. CDR3 in DNA: TGTGCCAGCAGTTTAAGGGGGACAGCTTACAGAGGCTACGAGCAGTACTTC.

This clone has just a few counts. V and J are TRBV19 and TRBJ2-7, with D possibly TRBD1 on 6 matching bases. The V gene's germline CDR1 is LNHDA and CDR2 SQIVND (reference sequence). This CDR3 contains 14 residues. Trimming took 10 bases from V and 1 from J, leaving 17 bases between them. Here the CDR3 reads CATTPDSGSYEQYF. DNA for the CDR3: TGTGCCACTACGCCGGACAGCGGATCCTACGAGCAGTACTTC. The full variable domain, in which reference TRBV19 and TRBJ2-7 provide the parts outside the CDR3, is DGGITQSPKYLFRKEGQNVTLSCEQNLNHDAMYWYRQDPGQGLRLIYYSQIVNDFQKGDIAEGYSVSREKKESFPLTVTSAQKNPTAFYLCATTPDSGSYEQYFGPGTRLTVT.

The rearrangement links TRBV4-1 to TRBJ2-7, with 8 bases that match TRBD1. With V trimmed by 0 bases and J by 4 bases, 8 bases remained unmatched. CDR3 length: 16 residues. From germline, CDR1 is MGHRA and CDR2 YSYEKL. The CDR3 region is CASSQDYTGGRYEQYF. The CDR3 bases are TGCGCCAGCAGCCAAGATTACACAGGGGGTAGGTACGAGCAGTACTTC.

This clone has a single count. The chain is built from TRBV4-1 and TRBJ2-2; TRBD2 might be the D (5 bases). V was pared by 7 bases and J by 4 bases, with 19 bases between. There are 16 residues in the CDR3. Per germline, CDR1 MGHRA and CDR2 YSYEKL. The CDR3, as DNA: TGCGCCAGCACAGAGGCGCGGTACCGGGGCACCGGGGAGCTGTTTTTT. Its protein product is CASTEARYRGTGELFF.

The chain couples TRBV9 to TRBJ2-7, with 8 bases identical to TRBD2. The germline gives CDR1 SGDLS, CDR2 YYNGEE. The CDR3 runs to 10 residues. V lost 10 bases, J lost 10 bases, and 7 bases stayed unmatched. The CDR3 loop is CAVRGLEQYF. The DNA of the CDR3 is TGTGCCGTCCGGGGACTAGAACAGTACTTC. The whole variable domain, remainder taken from reference TRBV9 and TRBJ2-7, is DSGVTQTPKHLITATGQRVTLRCSPRSGDLSVYWYQQSLDQGLQFLIQYYNGEERAKGNILERFSAQQFPDLHSELNLSSLELGDSALYFCAVRGLEQYFGPGTRLTVT.

This CDR3 reads CASSPPYGAPDGELFF. In DNA, the CDR3 is TGTGCCAGCTCACCCCCGTATGGGGCACCAGACGGGGAGCTGTTTTTT. The chain has TRBV18 and TRBJ2-2, with D possibly TRBD1 on 5 matching bases. From germline, CDR1 is KGHSH and CDR2 LQKENI. The V gene lost 3 bases and the J gene lost 7 bases, with 18 bases spanning the gap. This CDR3 has 16 residues.

The chain combines TRBV9 with TRBJ2-5, with 7 bases aligning to TRBD2. CDR1 is SGDLS and CDR2 is YYNGEE in the germline V gene. Unmatched junction bases numbered 7, after V lost 0 bases and J lost 5 bases. The CDR3 length is 15 residues. Here the CDR3 reads CASSVGCGRSETQYF. The CDR3 DNA sequence: TGTGCCAGCAGCGTAGGATGCGGGAGAAGTGAGACCCAGTACTTC.

The chain links TRBV29-1 to TRBJ2-7, with D possibly TRBD1 on 5 matching bases. V gave up 3 bases and J gave up 0 bases, with 12 bases separating them. Germline V gene lookup returns CDR1 SQVTM and CDR2 ANQGSEA. The CDR3 covers 14 residues. This CDR3 reads CSVEKGPLSYEQYF. CDR3 coding DNA: TGCAGCGTTGAGAAGGGGCCACTCTCCTACGAGCAGTACTTC.

The V and J genes are TRBV19 and TRBJ2-2, with 7 bases fitting TRBD2. Germline V gives CDR1 LNHDA, CDR2 SQIVND (reference sequence). With 7 bases clipped from V and 6 bases from J, the junction kept 5 bases outside the gene matches. There are 13 residues in the CDR3. CDR3 in amino acids: CASTAGRPGELFF. The CDR3 DNA sequence: TGTGCCAGTACAGCGGGGCGGCCCGGGGAGCTGTTTTTT.

The chain is built from TRBV9 and TRBJ2-5, with D possibly being TRBD2 (5 bases). The CDR3 contains 15 residues. Trimming removed 4 bases from V and 0 bases from J, with 13 bases in between. Per germline, CDR1 SGDLS and CDR2 YYNGEE. The CDR3 DNA reads TGTGCCAGCAGCCTTGGACTGGAGTACCAAGAGACCCAGTACTTC. It encodes CASSLGLEYQETQYF.

The gene calls are TRBV6-5 and TRBJ1-5; TRBD1 agrees at 8 bases. The germline V gene has CDR1 MNHEY and CDR2 SVGAGI. CDR3 length: 15 amino acids. Trimming cost V 5 bases and J 4 bases; bases outside gene matches: 7. The CDR3 reads CASSPDRVKNQPQHF. CDR3 coding DNA: TGTGCCAGCAGTCCGGACAGGGTGAAGAATCAGCCCCAGCATTTT.

The V call is TRBV29-1, the J call TRBJ2-5; D possibly corresponds to TRBD1 (6 bases). Germline values: CDR1 SQVTM, CDR2 ANQGSEA. Trimming took 6 bases from V and 5 from J, leaving 19 bases between them. This CDR3 comprises 14 residues. Written as DNA, the CDR3 is TGCAGCGTCGCAGACAGGTCCCCCTGGGAGACCCAGTACTTC. Translating gives CSVADRSPWETQYF.

This clone is a singleton in its sample. The chain links TRBV2 to TRBJ2-1; 11 positions match TRBD2. Germline V gene data show CDR1 as SNHLY and CDR2 as FYNNEI. J lost 2 bases, V lost 4 bases, and 4 bases had no gene match. The CDR3 has 16 amino acids. As DNA, the CDR3 is TGTGCCAGCAGTGGGGTACTAGCGGGGGCCTACAATGAGCAGTTCTTC. Protein sequence: CASSGVLAGAYNEQFF. Looking up the rest from reference TRBV2 and TRBJ2-1 gives the full variable domain: EPEVTQTPSHQVTQMGQEVILRCVPISNHLYFYWYRQILGQKVEFLVSFYNNEISEKSEIFDDQFSVERPDGSNFTLKIRSTKLEDSAMYFCASSGVLAGAYNEQFFGPGTRLTVL.